This TCR beta chain was captured in a study of vaccination and CD4 T cells after COVID-19. As for the study in general: Sampling after COVID took place at a median of around 91 days (range 35 to 161) following diagnosis.

Regarding this clonotype: Its antigen remains unidentified.

From germline, CDR1 is MNHEY and CDR2 SVGEGT. V lost 6 bases and J lost 2; bases outside the gene matches: 11. The CDR3 loop spans 17 amino acids. Sequencing of DNA taken from cultured CD4+ T cells relied on the Oncomine TCR Beta short-read assay. Via MiXCR, TCRdb re-called the PCR reads, giving one row per CDR3 protein. The sample contains roughly 2,700 distinct CDR3 sequences, more than 30% of which appear only once. Noted treatment: roughly ten-day PBMC culture with coronavirus spike peptide pools or control peptides (ViraFEST assay). Half the medium was exchanged for fresh IL-2 medium on days 3 and 7.

This receptor was obtained from a human donor who had recovered from COVID-19. The rearrangement uses TRBV6-2 or TRBV6-3 and TRBJ2-7; 12 bases align to TRBD2. This specimen consisted of CD4+ T cells from blood, cultured in vitro, obtained after SARS-CoV-2 vaccination. In DNA, the CDR3 is TGTGCCAGCAGCATCGCTAGCGGGGGGGCCCCGACCTACGAGCAGTACTTC. Protein: CASSIASGGAPTYEQYF.